The clone carrying this TCR beta chain appeared once. The antigen is undetermined. The germline V gene has CDR1 MNHEY and CDR2 SVGAGI. The CDR3 has 14 residues. V dropped 5 bases and J dropped 3; count of bases not matched to a gene: 3. TCRdb keeps only in-frame clones here, not all; method: immunoSEQ multiplex PCR. Here the sample spans around 1.1 million clones, roughly 80% being singletons. The sample is drawn from a study of shared clonotypes between healthy human individuals. On the study more broadly: Each donor's CD4 naive and CD4 memory cells filled three plates apiece, CD8 naive two, and CD8 memory one.

Findings and limits, study-wide: Incomplete sequencing of sorted subsets was indicated by rarefaction despite large depth. In this cohort, only blood was sampled, and tissue repertoires likely differ. Clonotype sharing among donors likely depends on sequencing depth.

The origin of this receptor is a man in his late teens or twenties in good health. Some clones in this sample may be carry-over from other donors' samples. Sequencing was done on a sample of memory CD4+ T cells from PBMCs. Sample subset: CD45RA-negative fraction. The rearrangement joins TRBV6-5 to TRBJ2-5, with 10 bases lining up with TRBD2. The DNA of the CDR3 is TGTGCCAGCAGTAGAACTAGCGGGAAAGAGACCCAGTACTTC. This encodes CASSRTSGKETQYF.